This entry is about one T cell receptor beta chain. These data belong to a study of T cell repertoires in cytomegalovirus infection. One entry per CDR3 protein results from TCRdb running MiXCR on the reads. The sample carries about 600,000 distinct CDR3 sequences, approximately 24% recorded once. The ends were cut back, 8 bases at V and 14 bases at J, with 21 bases in the middle. Germline loops: CDR1 LNHDA, CDR2 SQIVND (reference sequence). CDR3 length: 13 residues. The material sequenced was CD8+ T cells from PBMCs. The V gene is TRBV19, the J gene TRBJ1-4; a possible D gene is TRBD1 (5 bases). The clonotype was recovered from a human donor in good health (CMV status not recorded). Some clones in this sample may be carry-over from other donors' samples. DNA for the CDR3: TGTGCCAGTTTGGGGAACTCGCCGGGACTTCTGTTTTTT. Its protein product is CASLGNSPGLLFF.